This is a list of T cell receptor beta chains from one sample in a study of cytomegalovirus exposure and HLA in healthy donors. Assay used: immunoSEQ multiplex PCR; TCRdb lists only in-frame clones, some missing. The sample includes about 180,000 clones, 84% of them seen just once. The sequencing sample was made of PBMCs. These receptors came from a man between 25 and 39 years old in good health and CMV-seronegative. Both conserved end residues are part of each CDR3. The D gene is left open where the match is weak. A clone size is listed for some rows: how often the clone was seen (once, few, many), or a class if it is expanded.

size: NA
V: TRBV10-3
J: TRBJ2-3
D: TRBD2
CDR3: CAISEGAGASTDTQYF
DNA: TGTGCCATCAGTGAGGGAGCGGGAGCGAGCACAGATACGCAGTATTTT

size: NA
V: TRBV6-5
J: TRBJ2-7
D: TRBD2
CDR3: CASSFTSGNHEQYF
DNA: TGTGCCAGCAGTTTTACTAGCGGGAACCACGAGCAGTACTTC

size: NA
V: TRBV29-1
J: TRBJ2-1
D: TRBD1
CDR3: CSGSGTAYNEQFF
DNA: TGCAGCGGTTCCGGGACAGCCTACAATGAGCAGTTCTTC

size: NA
V: TRBV4-2
J: TRBJ2-7
D: TRBD2
CDR3: CASSQQLAGATYEQYF
DNA: TGTGCCAGCAGCCAACAACTAGCGGGGGCTACCTACGAGCAGTACTTC

size: NA
V: TRBV7-2
J: TRBJ1-1
D: NA
CDR3: CASSDFMNRASAAFF
DNA: TGTGCCAGCAGCGATTTCATGAACCGAGCGTCGGCGGCTTTCTTT

size: NA
V: TRBV2
J: TRBJ2-1
D: TRBD2
CDR3: CASSETGLAGGGEQFF
DNA: TGTGCCAGCAGTGAGACGGGACTAGCGGGAGGGGGAGAGCAGTTCTTC

size: NA
V: TRBV28
J: TRBJ2-1
D: TRBD1
CDR3: CASSPGTAYNEQFF
DNA: TGTGCCAGCAGTCCCGGGACAGCATACAATGAGCAGTTCTTC

size: NA
V: TRBV28
J: TRBJ2-4
D: NA
CDR3: CASSLNSYIQYF
DNA: TGTGCCAGCAGTTTAAACAGTTACATTCAGTACTTC

size: NA
V: TRBV28
J: TRBJ1-2
D: NA
CDR3: CASSFGFERYTF
DNA: TGTGCCAGCAGTTTTGGCTTCGAAAGATACACCTTC

size: once
V: TRBV5-1
J: TRBJ2-3
D: NA
CDR3: CASSLMSGDTQYF
DNA: TGCGCCAGCAGCTTGATGAGCGGCGATACGCAGTATTTT

size: NA
V: TRBV19
J: TRBJ1-3
D: TRBD1
CDR3: CASSTYRGRSGNTIYF
DNA: TGTGCCAGTAGTACTTACAGGGGACGCTCTGGAAACACCATATATTTT

size: NA
V: TRBV19
J: TRBJ1-6
D: NA
CDR3: CASRRTDYSPLHF
DNA: TGTGCCAGTAGAAGGACGGACTATTCACCCCTCCACTTT

size: NA
V: TRBV27
J: TRBJ2-7
D: NA
CDR3: CASSLYSGRGEQYF
DNA: TGTGCCAGCAGTTTATACAGCGGGCGCGGCGAGCAGTACTTC

size: NA
V: TRBV7-8
J: TRBJ1-2
D: NA
CDR3: CASSLLGSGYTF
DNA: TGTGCCAGCAGCTTATTAGGGAGTGGCTACACCTTC

size: NA
V: TRBV7-6
J: TRBJ2-1
D: TRBD1
CDR3: CASSLFLQVSGQVHTYNEQFF
DNA: TGTGCCAGCAGCTTATTTCTTCAGGTCTCGGGACAGGTACACACCTACAATGAGCAGTTCTTC

size: NA
V: TRBV14
J: TRBJ2-2
D: NA
CDR3: CASSQTMVDTGELFF
DNA: TGTGCCAGCAGCCAAACTATGGTTGACACCGGGGAGCTGTTTTTT

size: NA
V: TRBV6-5
J: TRBJ2-7
D: NA
CDR3: CASKLSASYEQYF
DNA: TGTGCCAGCAAGCTAAGTGCCTCCTACGAGCAGTACTTC

size: NA
V: TRBV5-1
J: TRBJ2-3
D: TRBD2
CDR3: CASSTGTSGDTDTQYF
DNA: TGCGCCAGCAGCACCGGGACTAGCGGAGACACAGATACGCAGTATTTT

size: NA
V: TRBV5-4
J: TRBJ2-1
D: TRBD2
CDR3: CVRGGRSNNEQFF
DNA: TGCGTAAGGGGCGGGAGATCCAACAATGAGCAGTTCTTC

size: NA
V: TRBV4-1
J: TRBJ2-7
D: NA
CDR3: CASSQAAFDWGESSYEQYF
DNA: TGCGCCAGCAGCCAAGCGGCGTTCGACTGGGGGGAAAGCTCCTACGAGCAGTACTTC

size: NA
V: TRBV2
J: TRBJ2-5
D: TRBD2
CDR3: CASSGRGGWEETQYF
DNA: TGTGCCAGCAGTGGACGGGGGGGTTGGGAAGAGACCCAGTACTTC

size: NA
V: TRBV5-4
J: TRBJ2-1
D: TRBD2
CDR3: CASSLESGRAHNEQFF
DNA: TGTGCCAGCAGCTTGGAATCCGGGAGGGCACACAATGAGCAGTTCTTC

size: once
V: TRBV9
J: TRBJ2-2
D: NA
CDR3: CASSVVPTRNGELFF
DNA: TGTGCCAGCAGCGTAGTCCCGACTAGGAACGGGGAGCTGTTTTTT

size: NA
V: TRBV7-9
J: TRBJ1-3
D: TRBD1
CDR3: CASSWSQLTGASGNTIYF
DNA: TGTGCCAGCAGCTGGAGTCAATTGACAGGGGCGTCAGGAAACACCATATATTTT

size: NA
V: TRBV5-4
J: TRBJ1-1
D: NA
CDR3: CASTPLQGMNTEAFF
DNA: TGTGCCAGCACCCCACTGCAGGGAATGAACACTGAAGCTTTCTTT

size: NA
V: TRBV5-1
J: TRBJ2-7
D: NA
CDR3: CASSFRGGLTYEQYF
DNA: TGCGCCAGCAGCTTCCGAGGGGGATTGACCTACGAGCAGTACTTC

size: few
V: TRBV25-1
J: TRBJ2-7
D: NA
CDR3: CASTQGTYEQYF
DNA: TGTGCCAGCACCCAAGGGACTTACGAGCAGTACTTC

size: NA
V: TRBV6-1
J: TRBJ1-2
D: TRBD1
CDR3: CASSESSGGGYGYTF
DNA: TGTGCCAGCAGTGAAAGTTCAGGGGGAGGCTATGGCTACACCTTC

size: NA
V: TRBV2
J: TRBJ2-5
D: NA
CDR3: CASSENLQETQYF
DNA: TGTGCCAGCAGTGAGAACTTACAAGAGACCCAGTACTTC

size: NA
V: TRBV6-1
J: TRBJ2-3
D: TRBD2
CDR3: CASSVSTSGGLNVPPDTQYF
DNA: TGTGCCAGCAGTGTATCGACTAGCGGGGGGCTCAACGTGCCTCCAGATACGCAGTATTTT

size: NA
V: TRBV27
J: TRBJ1-1
D: NA
CDR3: CASKQGGAEAFF
DNA: TGTGCCAGCAAACAAGGAGGGGCAGAAGCTTTCTTT

size: NA
V: TRBV5-5
J: TRBJ1-5
D: NA
CDR3: CASSLESLSQPQHF
DNA: TGTGCCAGCAGCTTGGAAAGCTTGAGTCAGCCCCAGCATTTT

size: few
V: TRBV10-3
J: TRBJ2-1
D: TRBD2
CDR3: CAISGKPSGAYNEQFF
DNA: TGTGCCATCAGTGGTAAACCTAGCGGGGCTTACAATGAGCAGTTCTTC

size: once
V: TRBV6-5
J: TRBJ2-7
D: TRBD2
CDR3: CASSYSRTSYEQYF
DNA: TGTGCCAGCAGTTACTCCCGGACTAGCTACGAGCAGTACTTC

size: NA
V: TRBV18
J: TRBJ2-7
D: TRBD1
CDR3: CASSPTGTGDEQYF
DNA: TGTGCCAGCTCACCAACCGGGACAGGGGACGAGCAGTACTTC

size: NA
V: TRBV9
J: TRBJ2-5
D: TRBD2
CDR3: CASTPGLAVVETQYF
DNA: TGTGCCAGCACCCCCGGGCTAGCGGTGGTAGAGACCCAGTACTTC

size: once
V: TRBV7-2
J: TRBJ1-5
D: NA
CDR3: CASSLFQGRNQPQHF
DNA: TGTGCCAGCAGCTTATTTCAGGGGCGCAATCAGCCCCAGCATTTT

size: NA
V: TRBV4-2
J: TRBJ2-3
D: NA
CDR3: CASSQGTKDSYTDTQYF
DNA: TGTGCCAGCAGCCAAGGGACTAAAGACTCCTACACAGATACGCAGTATTTT

size: NA
V: TRBV15
J: TRBJ2-2
D: TRBD2
CDR3: CATSSRTSSAGELFF
DNA: TGTGCCACCAGCAGTAGGACTAGCAGCGCCGGGGAGCTGTTTTTT

size: NA
V: TRBV6-1
J: TRBJ1-2
D: TRBD1
CDR3: CASSEKGQTSRYYGYTF
DNA: TGTGCCAGCAGTGAAAAGGGACAGACCTCCCGGTATTATGGCTACACCTTC

size: once
V: TRBV18
J: TRBJ1-4
D: TRBD1
CDR3: CASSPRQGDEKLFF
DNA: TGTGCCAGCTCACCGAGACAGGGCGATGAAAAACTGTTTTTT